This T cell receptor (beta chain) was sequenced for a study of T cells expressing NK-cell markers. The wider study: Sorted CD3+CD56+NKG2C+, CD3+CD56+NKG2C- and CD3+CD56-NKG2C+ T-cell subsets were beta-chain profiled. Most of the eight sequenced donors tested HCMV-seropositive; one tested seronegative.

TCRdb re-called the 5' RACE reads, yielding one record per CDR3 amino acid sequence without DNA. The listing records 130,000 to 150,000 distinct CDR3 sequences. The sequence was obtained from a man between 18 and 29 years old in good health. The specimen sequenced was blood T cells: a sorted CD56 or NKG2C T cell subset, CD4+ or CD8+ T cells, or bulk PBMC T cells (not recorded which).

The CDR3: CASSQDEVGGGPTDTQYF. The J gene is TRBJ2-3, the V gene TRBV4-1; TCRdb reports TRBD2, a call that lacks DNA to check it against. Germline-derived CDR1 and CDR2 are MGHRA and YSYEKL. The CDR3 runs 18 residues.